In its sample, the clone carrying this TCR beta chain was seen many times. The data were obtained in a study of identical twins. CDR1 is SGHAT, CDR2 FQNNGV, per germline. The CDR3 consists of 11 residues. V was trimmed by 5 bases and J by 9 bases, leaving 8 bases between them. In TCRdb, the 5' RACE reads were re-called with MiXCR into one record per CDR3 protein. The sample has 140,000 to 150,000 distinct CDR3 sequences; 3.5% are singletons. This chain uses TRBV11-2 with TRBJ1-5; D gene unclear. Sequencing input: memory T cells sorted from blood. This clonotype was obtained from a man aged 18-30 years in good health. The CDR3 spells CASSLGGPQHF. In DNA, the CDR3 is TGTGCCAGCAGCCTTGGTGGGCCCCAGCATTTT.